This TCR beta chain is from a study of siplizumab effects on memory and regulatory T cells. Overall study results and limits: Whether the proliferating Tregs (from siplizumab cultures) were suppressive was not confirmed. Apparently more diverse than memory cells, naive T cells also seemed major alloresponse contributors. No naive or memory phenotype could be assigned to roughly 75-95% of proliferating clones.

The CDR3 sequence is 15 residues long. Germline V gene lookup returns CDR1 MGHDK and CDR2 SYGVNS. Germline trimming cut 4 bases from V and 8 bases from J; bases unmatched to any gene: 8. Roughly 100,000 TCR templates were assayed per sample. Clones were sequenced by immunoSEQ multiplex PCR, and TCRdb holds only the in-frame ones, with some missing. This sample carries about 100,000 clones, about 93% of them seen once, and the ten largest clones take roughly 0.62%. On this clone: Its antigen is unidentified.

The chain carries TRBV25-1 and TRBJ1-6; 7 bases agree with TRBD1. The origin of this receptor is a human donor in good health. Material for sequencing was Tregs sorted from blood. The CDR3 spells CASSVGQAGDSPLHF. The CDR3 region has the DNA TGTGCCAGCAGTGTCGGACAGGCGGGAGATTCACCCCTCCACTTT.